Listed here are 14 T cell receptor beta chains from one sample, sequenced in a study of cytomegalovirus exposure and HLA in healthy donors. PCR involved 60 Vbeta and 13 Jbeta primers. Method: immunoSEQ multiplex PCR; TCRdb's copy keeps in-frame clones and lacks some. The sample consists of over 150,000 clones, about 76% of them appearing once. Sequencing used PBMCs. The receptor set was obtained from a woman in her forties in good health and CMV-seropositive.

This chain uses TRBV6-6 with TRBJ2-7; D unresolved. Per the germline V gene, CDR1 is MNHNY and CDR2 is SVGAGI (reference sequence). V was trimmed by 4 bases and J by 0 bases, leaving 10 bases between them. The CDR3 contains 14 residues. The CDR3: CASSSTVPSYEQYF. The DNA of the CDR3 is TGTGCCAGCAGTTCCACGGTACCCTCCTACGAGCAGTACTTC.

The chain employs TRBV12-5 and TRBJ2-2; D perhaps matches TRBD2 (6 bases). V lost 11 bases, J lost 0 bases, and 16 bases lay in between. The germline V gene has CDR1 LGHNT and CDR2 FRNRAP. This CDR3 has 15 amino acids. This chain's CDR3 is CAGGQEGSNTGELFF. CDR3 DNA: TGTGCTGGGGGTCAGGAGGGCTCGAACACCGGGGAGCTGTTTTTT. Together with reference TRBV12-5 and TRBJ2-2, the CDR3 gives the full variable domain: DARVTQTPRHKVTEMGQEVTMRCQPILGHNTVFWYRQTMMQGLELLAYFRNRAPLDDSGMPKDRFSAEMPDATLATLKIQPSEPRDSAVYFCAGGQEGSNTGELFFGEGSRLTVL.

The CDR3 DNA sequence: TGCGCCAGCAGCTTGGCCGGCAGGGCGGCAGATACGCAGTATTTT. Its translation: CASSLAGRAADTQYF. The chain links TRBV5-1 to TRBJ2-3, with a possible D match to TRBD1 (5 bases). The germline V and J ends were trimmed by 0 bases and 4 bases, with 12 bases remaining between them. The CDR3 is 15 residues long. The germline gives CDR1 SGHRS, CDR2 YFSETQ.

The chain links TRBV30 to TRBJ1-6; the D gene is possibly TRBD1 (6 bases). This CDR3 spans 14 amino acids. The germline CDR1 and CDR2 sequences are GTSNPN and SVGIG (reference sequence). Trimming took 4 bases from V and 6 from J, leaving 13 bases between them. In nucleotides, the CDR3 is TGTGCCTGGACAGGGGTAGGGAGTAATTCACCCCTCCACTTT. Amino acids: CAWTGVGSNSPLHF.

The rearrangement uses TRBV30 and TRBJ1-4, with D perhaps matching TRBD1 (5 bases). Trimming pared 4 bases from V and 5 bases from J, leaving 14 bases between. The CDR3 runs 14 residues. Germline V gene data show CDR1 as GTSNPN and CDR2 as SVGIG (reference sequence). CDR3 sequence: CAWKGPHSNEKLFF. CDR3 in DNA: TGTGCCTGGAAGGGGCCCCATAGCAATGAAAAACTGTTTTTT.

This chain connects TRBV7-2 to TRBJ2-1, with no clear D. Germline CDR1 reads SGHTA; CDR2 reads FQGNSA. This CDR3 has 10 residues. V was trimmed by 1 base and J by 15 bases, leaving 7 bases between them. The CDR3 loop is CASSLEHGFF. CDR3 nucleotides: TGTGCCAGCAGCTTAGAGCATGGGTTCTTC.

CDR3 in amino acids: CASSLGQDQPQHF. The CDR3, as DNA: TGTGCCAGCAGCTTAGGACAGGATCAGCCCCAGCATTTT. The V and J genes are TRBV11-2 and TRBJ1-5; possibly TRBD1 for D (6 bases). This CDR3 contains 13 residues. V dropped 1 base and J dropped 5 bases, with 6 bases sitting between them. CDR1 is SGHAT, CDR2 FQNNGV, per germline.

This clone was seen only once. The junction does not match germline at one end; this may be a read error. The V and J genes are TRBV2 and TRBJ2-7; TRBD2 matches at 10 bases. This CDR3 contains 13 residues. CDR1 SNHLY and CDR2 FYNNEI come from the germline V gene. CDR3 sequence: CASSDPPSGGRDF. The DNA of the CDR3 is TGTGCCAGCAGTGATCCCCCTAGCGGGGGACGGGACTTC.

The chain employs TRBV11-2 and TRBJ1-5; no clear D gene. V was cut by 4 bases and J by 6 bases, with 10 bases left in between. CDR3 length equals 13 residues. The germline gives CDR1 SGHAT, CDR2 FQNNGV. In nucleotides, the CDR3 is TGTGCCAGCAGCTCCGGGTTATCTCAGCCCCAGCATTTT. It specifies CASSSGLSQPQHF.

V and J are TRBV6-5 and TRBJ2-7, with D hard to call. There are 15 residues in the CDR3. The germline V and J ends were trimmed by 5 bases and 6 bases, with 20 bases remaining between them. Germline-derived CDR1 and CDR2 are MNHEY and SVGAGI. The CDR3 reads CASSPRLADFGEQYF. The CDR3 DNA reads TGTGCCAGCAGTCCCCGTTTAGCCGACTTCGGCGAGCAGTACTTC.

Of note for this clone: This specimen includes other DNA sequences encoding the same CDR3. CDR3 sequence reads: CASSGDRDTEAFF. In DNA form, the CDR3 reads TGTGCCAGCAGTGGGGACAGGGACACTGAAGCTTTCTTT. The J gene is TRBJ1-1, the V gene TRBV2, with TRBD1 matching 9 bases. Trimming cost V 4 bases and J 3 bases; bases outside gene matches: 0. Germline lookup yields CDR1 SNHLY and CDR2 FYNNEI. The CDR3 length is 13 residues.

J is TRBJ2-7 and V is TRBV2, with 7 bases fitting TRBD1. The germline CDR1 and CDR2 sequences are SNHLY and FYNNEI. The V and J ends lost 6 bases and 1 base, in that order; junction bases with no gene match: 9. The CDR3 contains 15 residues. In DNA form, the CDR3 reads TGTGCCAGCAGGCAGGACAGGAGAGGGTCCTACGAGCAGTACTTC. This gives the protein CASRQDRRGSYEQYF.

This CDR3 is CAISELQGAEAFF. Written as DNA, the CDR3 is TGTGCCATCAGTGAGCTCCAGGGGGCTGAAGCTTTCTTT. The gene calls are TRBV10-3 and TRBJ1-1, with 7 bases fitting TRBD1. Per germline, CDR1 ENHRY and CDR2 SYGVKD. J lost 6 bases, V lost 2 bases, and 3 bases had no gene match. This CDR3 has 13 amino acids.

This rearrangement joins TRBV28 to TRBJ1-5, with TRBD1 as a possible D gene (5 bases). The CDR3 is 17 amino acids. CDR1 and CDR2 from the germline V gene are MDHEN and SYDVKM. The ends were cut back, 1 base at V and 4 bases at J, with 17 bases in the middle. Here the CDR3 reads CASSLFLGDSGNQPQHF. In DNA form, the CDR3 reads TGTGCCAGCAGTTTATTTTTGGGGGACTCGGGAAATCAGCCCCAGCATTTT.